The entry below gives a single T cell receptor beta chain sequence along with its context. This CDR3 comprises 16 residues. Germline CDR1 MDHEN, CDR2 SYDVKM. The trim removed 2 bases at V and 14 bases at J, leaving 12 bases unmatched. This entry comes from a study of blood T cell repertoires in COVID-19. Study-wide background: Donors in the United States, Italy and Spain gave samples during acute or convalescent COVID-19. T cells, B-cell-depleted T cells, or PBMCs supplied cDNA or gDNA.

Authors' analysis steps: Reference gene primer amplification gave estimated nucleated cell counts. TCRdb's table, derived via immunoSEQ multiplex PCR, lists solely in-frame clones and lacks some. Clone size and V and J calls were adopted from that table, with D and trimming inferred from the DNA. Of about 270,000 clones listed, roughly nine tenths are singletons. The specimen sequenced was peripheral blood. This receptor was obtained from a middle-aged man with active or convalescent COVID-19. The rearrangement uses TRBV28 and TRBJ1-6; the match to TRBD1 covers 10 bases. CDR3: CASSLRGTGDLGTLHF. Here the CDR3 DNA reads TGTGCCAGCAGTTTACGGGGGACAGGGGATTTGGGGACCCTCCACTTT.